This T cell receptor beta chain came from a study of control samples from healthy donors and cancer patients. Trimming at V came to 3 bases and at J to 1 base, leaving 3 bases not matched to a gene. Germline CDR1 is SGHKS and CDR2 is YYEKEE (reference sequence). CDR3 length: 16 residues. Profiled with immunoSEQ multiplex PCR; TCRdb holds only in-frame clones, not every one. The repertoire holds 70,000 or so clones, with around 95% as singletons. The sequenced sample consisted of blood. This rearrangement joins TRBV5-5 to TRBJ1-4; TRBD1 agrees at 10 bases. This sequence was found in a woman in her thirties or forties in good health. CDR3 coding DNA: TGTGCCAGCAGCTGGGACAGGGGAGGAACTAATGAAAAACTGTTTTTT. Amino acid sequence: CASSWDRGGTNEKLFF.